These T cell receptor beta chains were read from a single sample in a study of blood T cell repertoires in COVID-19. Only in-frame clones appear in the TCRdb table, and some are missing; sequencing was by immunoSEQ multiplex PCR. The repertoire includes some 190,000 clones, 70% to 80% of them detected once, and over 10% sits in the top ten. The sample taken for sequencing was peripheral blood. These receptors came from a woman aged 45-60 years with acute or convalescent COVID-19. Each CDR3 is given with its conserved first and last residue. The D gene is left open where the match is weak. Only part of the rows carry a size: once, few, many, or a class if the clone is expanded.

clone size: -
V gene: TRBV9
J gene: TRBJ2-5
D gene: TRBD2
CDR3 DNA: TGTGCCAGCAGCGTCGGGGGGACTAGCAGGTCATACCAAGAGACCCAGTACTTC
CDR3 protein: CASSVGGTSRSYQETQYF

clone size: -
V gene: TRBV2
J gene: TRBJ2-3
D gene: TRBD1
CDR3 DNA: TGTGCCAGCATGCCGGGACAGGGATCCACAGATACGCAGTATTTT
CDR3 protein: CASMPGQGSTDTQYF

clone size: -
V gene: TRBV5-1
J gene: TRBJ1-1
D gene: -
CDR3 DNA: TGCGCCAGCAGCCGGACAGTAGTCACTGAAGCTTTCTTT
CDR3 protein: CASSRTVVTEAFF

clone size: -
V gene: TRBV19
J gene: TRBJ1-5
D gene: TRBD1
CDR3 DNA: TGTGCCAGTAGTACCCTGACAGGGGGAGGCAATCAGCCCCAGCATTTT
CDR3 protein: CASSTLTGGGNQPQHF

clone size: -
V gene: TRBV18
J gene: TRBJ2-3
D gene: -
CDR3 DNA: TGTGCCAGCTCGCCCCAGCAGGGCGAACGGGCTACGCAGTATTTT
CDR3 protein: CASSPQQGERATQYF

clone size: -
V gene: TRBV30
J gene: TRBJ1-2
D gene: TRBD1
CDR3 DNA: TGTGCCTGGAGTAGGGACAGCCTAAACTATGGCTACACCTTC
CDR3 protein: CAWSRDSLNYGYTF

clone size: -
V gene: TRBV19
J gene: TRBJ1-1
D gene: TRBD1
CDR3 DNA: TGTGCCAGTAGTAACAGGGGACAGGACACTGAAGCTTTCTTT
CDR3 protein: CASSNRGQDTEAFF

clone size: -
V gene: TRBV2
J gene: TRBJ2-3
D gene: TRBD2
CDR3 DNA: TGTGCCAGCCATACCGGACTAGCGGGGCGGGATACGCAGTATTTT
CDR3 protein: CASHTGLAGRDTQYF

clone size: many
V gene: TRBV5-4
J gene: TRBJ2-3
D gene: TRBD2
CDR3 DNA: TGTGCCAGCAGCTTGGCGGCTAGCGGGGGGAACACAGATACGCAGTATTTT
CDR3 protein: CASSLAASGGNTDTQYF

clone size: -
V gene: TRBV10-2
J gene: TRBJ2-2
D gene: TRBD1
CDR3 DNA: TGCGCCAGCAGAGGAGGGACAGGGACCGGGGAGCTGTTTTTT
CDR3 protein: CASRGGTGTGELFF

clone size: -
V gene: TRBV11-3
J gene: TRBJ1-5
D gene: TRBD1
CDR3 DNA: TGTGCCAGCAGCCGGGACAGGGGGGTCATTAGCAATCAGCCCCAGCATTTT
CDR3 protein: CASSRDRGVISNQPQHF

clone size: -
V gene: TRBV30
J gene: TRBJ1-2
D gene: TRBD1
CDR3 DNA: TGTGCCTGGGGCGTAGGGACAGGGGACTATGGCTACACCTTC
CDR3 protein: CAWGVGTGDYGYTF

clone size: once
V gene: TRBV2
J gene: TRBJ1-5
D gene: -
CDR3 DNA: TGTGCCAGCACTAAATTGGGACATTTTAGCAATCAGCCCCAGCATTTT
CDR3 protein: CASTKLGHFSNQPQHF

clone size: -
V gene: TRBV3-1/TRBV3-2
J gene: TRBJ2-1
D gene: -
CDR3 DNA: TGTGCCAGCAGCCCTCCCGGGGGTAGAGCCACGTCCCCCAATGAGCAGTTCTTC
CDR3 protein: CASSPPGGRATSPNEQFF

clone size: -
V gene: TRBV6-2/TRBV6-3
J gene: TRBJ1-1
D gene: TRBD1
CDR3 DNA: TGTGCCAGCAGCCGCCGAGACAGGGACACTGAAGCTTTCTTT
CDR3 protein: CASSRRDRDTEAFF

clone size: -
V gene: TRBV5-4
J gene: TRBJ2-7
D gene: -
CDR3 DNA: TGTGCCAGCAGCTTCGGCGGCAGGAGGACCTACGAGCAGTACTTC
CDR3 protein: CASSFGGRRTYEQYF

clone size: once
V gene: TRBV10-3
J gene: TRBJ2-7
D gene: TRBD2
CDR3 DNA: TGTGCCATCAGTGACCCGGGGACTAGCGGCCCCTACGAGCAGTACTTC
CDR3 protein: CAISDPGTSGPYEQYF

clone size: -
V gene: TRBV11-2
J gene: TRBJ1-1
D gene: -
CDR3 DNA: TGTGCCAGCAGCTTAACCAATGCAGGGACTAAGAACACTGAAGCTTTCTTT
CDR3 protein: CASSLTNAGTKNTEAFF

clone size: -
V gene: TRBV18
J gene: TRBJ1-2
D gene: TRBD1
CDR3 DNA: TGTGCCAGCTCACCTGAGGGGGCCTATGGCTACACCTTC
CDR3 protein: CASSPEGAYGYTF

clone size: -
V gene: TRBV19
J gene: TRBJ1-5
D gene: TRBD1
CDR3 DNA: TGTGCCAGTAGTATAGATGACAGGGCTCAGCCCCAGCATTTT
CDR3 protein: CASSIDDRAQPQHF

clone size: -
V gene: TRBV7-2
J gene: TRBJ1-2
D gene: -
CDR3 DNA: TGTGCCAGCAGCTTAGATGGGGCAGGGGATGGCTACACCTTC
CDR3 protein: CASSLDGAGDGYTF

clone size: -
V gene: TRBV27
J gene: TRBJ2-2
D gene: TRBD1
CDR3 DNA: TGTGCCAGCACCCCGGGACAGGGTACGAACACCGGGGAGCTGTTTTTT
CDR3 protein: CASTPGQGTNTGELFF

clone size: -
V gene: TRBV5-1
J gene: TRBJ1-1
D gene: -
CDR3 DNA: TGCGCCAGCAGCTTGGCGGGGACAAAAACTGAAGCTTTCTTT
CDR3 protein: CASSLAGTKTEAFF

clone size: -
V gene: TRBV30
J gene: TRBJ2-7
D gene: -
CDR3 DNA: TGTGCCTGGAGTGTATTTAACCCCGGGGGAGAGCAGTACTTC
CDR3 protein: CAWSVFNPGGEQYF

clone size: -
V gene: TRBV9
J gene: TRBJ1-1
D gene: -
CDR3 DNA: TGTGCCAGCAGCGTAGCTGGGGGAGGGGGCACTGAAGCTTTCTTT
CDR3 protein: CASSVAGGGGTEAFF

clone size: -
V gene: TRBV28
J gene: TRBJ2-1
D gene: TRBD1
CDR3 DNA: TGTGCCAGCAGTCCCGTTCGACAGGGGATGACCTACAATGAGCAGTTCTTC
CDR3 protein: CASSPVRQGMTYNEQFF

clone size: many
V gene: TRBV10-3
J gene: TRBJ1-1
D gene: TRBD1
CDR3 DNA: TGTGCCATCAGGCGGGACAGGGGTAGTCCCGAAGCTTTCTTT
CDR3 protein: CAIRRDRGSPEAFF

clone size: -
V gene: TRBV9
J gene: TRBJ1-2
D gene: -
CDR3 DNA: TGTGCCAGCAGCGTTCTGCCAGAAGCTAACTATGGCTACACCTTC
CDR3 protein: CASSVLPEANYGYTF

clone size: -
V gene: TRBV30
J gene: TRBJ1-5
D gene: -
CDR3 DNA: TGTGCCTGGAGTGGTTTCCAGGGCGCAGGTCAGCCCCAGCATTTT
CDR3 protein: CAWSGFQGAGQPQHF

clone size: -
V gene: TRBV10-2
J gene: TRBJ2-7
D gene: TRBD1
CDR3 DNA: TGCGCCGCAAGGGGGCGGGGACAGGAAGGTTCCTACGAGCAGTACTTC
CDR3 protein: CAARGRGQEGSYEQYF

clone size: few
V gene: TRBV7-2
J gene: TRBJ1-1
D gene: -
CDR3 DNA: TGTGCCAGCAGCTTAGTAGATCCTAGGGGGGGAACTGAAGCTTTCTTT
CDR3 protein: CASSLVDPRGGTEAFF

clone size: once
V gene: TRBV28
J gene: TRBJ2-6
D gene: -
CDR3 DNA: TGTGCCAGCAGTTTCGCGGGATCTGGGGCCAACGTCCTGACTTTC
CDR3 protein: CASSFAGSGANVLTF

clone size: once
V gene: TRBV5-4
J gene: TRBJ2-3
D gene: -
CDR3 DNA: TGTGCCAGCAGCCTATACCTCGGGGGAAGCACAGATACGCAGTATTTT
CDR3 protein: CASSLYLGGSTDTQYF

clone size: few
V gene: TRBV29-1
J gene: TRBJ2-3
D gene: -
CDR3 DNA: TGCAGCGAAAAAACAGGGTCAGATACGCAGTATTTT
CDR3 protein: CSEKTGSDTQYF

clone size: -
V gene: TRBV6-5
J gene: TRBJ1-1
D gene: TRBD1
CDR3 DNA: TGTGCCAGCAGTTACTCGAACGCAGGGGGGAACACTGAAGCTTTCTTT
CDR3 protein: CASSYSNAGGNTEAFF

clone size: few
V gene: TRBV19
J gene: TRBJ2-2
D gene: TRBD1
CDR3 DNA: TGTGCCAGTAGTATGTGGGACAGGGCCACCGGGGAGCTGTTTTTT
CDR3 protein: CASSMWDRATGELFF

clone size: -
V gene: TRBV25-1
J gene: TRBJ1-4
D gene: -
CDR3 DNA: TGTGCCAGCAGTGAATCGGCAGGGCCGTGGGAAAAACTGTTTTTT
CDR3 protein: CASSESAGPWEKLFF

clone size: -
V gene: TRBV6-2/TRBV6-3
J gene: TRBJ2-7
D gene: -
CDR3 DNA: TGTGCCAGCAGTATGGCAGGGACATTCTACGAGCAGTACTTC
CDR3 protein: CASSMAGTFYEQYF

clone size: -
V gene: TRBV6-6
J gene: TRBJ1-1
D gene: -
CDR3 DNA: TGTGCCAGCAGTTACTCGGGGGGAGGGGAATGGCCTTTCTTT
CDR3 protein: CASSYSGGGEWPFF

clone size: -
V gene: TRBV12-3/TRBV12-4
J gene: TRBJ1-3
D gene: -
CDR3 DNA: TGTGCCAGCAGTTTGCGGGGCGGAAACACCATATATTTT
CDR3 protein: CASSLRGGNTIYF

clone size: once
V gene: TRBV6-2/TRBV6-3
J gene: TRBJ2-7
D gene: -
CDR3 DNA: TGTGCCAGCAGTTGGGGCCGACTCTCCTACGAGCAGTACTTC
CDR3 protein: CASSWGRLSYEQYF

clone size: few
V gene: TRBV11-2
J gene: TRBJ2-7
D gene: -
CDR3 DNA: TGTGCCAGCAGCTTAGCAACAGGGAAGCAAAGCGGCGAGCAGTACTTC
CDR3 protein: CASSLATGKQSGEQYF

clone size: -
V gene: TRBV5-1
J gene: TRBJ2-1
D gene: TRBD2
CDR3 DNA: TGCGCCAGCAGCTTGGCCATAGCGGGAGGAAGCAATGAGCAGTTCTTC
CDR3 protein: CASSLAIAGGSNEQFF

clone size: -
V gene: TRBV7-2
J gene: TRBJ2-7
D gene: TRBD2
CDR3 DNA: TGTGCCAGCAGCGGGCGACTAGCGGGGGGCTCCTACGAGCAGTACTTC
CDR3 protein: CASSGRLAGGSYEQYF

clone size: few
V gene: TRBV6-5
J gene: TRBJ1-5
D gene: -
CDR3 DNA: TGTGCCAGCAGCCCCGGTACCAATCAGCCCCAGCATTTT
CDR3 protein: CASSPGTNQPQHF

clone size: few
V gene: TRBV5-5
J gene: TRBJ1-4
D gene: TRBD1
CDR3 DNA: TGTGCCAGCAGCTCAACCGACAGGGTGAATGAAAAACTGTTTTTT
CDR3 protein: CASSSTDRVNEKLFF

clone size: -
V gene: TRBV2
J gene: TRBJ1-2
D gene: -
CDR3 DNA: TGTGCCAGCACCAGCCGACCGGGCTATGGCTACACCTTC
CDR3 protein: CASTSRPGYGYTF

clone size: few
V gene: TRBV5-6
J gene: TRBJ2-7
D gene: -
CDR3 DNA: TGTGCCAGCAGCAAAAACAGGGCGCCCTACGAGCAGTACTTC
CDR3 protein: CASSKNRAPYEQYF

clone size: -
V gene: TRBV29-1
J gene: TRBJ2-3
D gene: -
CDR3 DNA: TGCAGCGTTTCTCAGGGGCAGACGGGGTATTTT
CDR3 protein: CSVSQGQTGYF

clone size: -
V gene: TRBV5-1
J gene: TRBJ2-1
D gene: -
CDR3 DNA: TGCGCCAGCACTGAGAGGGTTCCCAATGAGCAGTTCTTC
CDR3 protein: CASTERVPNEQFF

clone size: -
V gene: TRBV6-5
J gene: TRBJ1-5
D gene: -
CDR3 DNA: TGTGCCAGCAGAGTCACAGGTTTCAATCAGCCCCAGCATTTT
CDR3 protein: CASRVTGFNQPQHF

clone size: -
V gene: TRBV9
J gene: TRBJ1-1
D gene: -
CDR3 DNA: TGTGCCAGCAGCGTGGACATGAACACTGAAGCTTTCTTT
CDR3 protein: CASSVDMNTEAFF

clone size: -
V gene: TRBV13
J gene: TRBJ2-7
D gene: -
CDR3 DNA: TGTGCCAGCAGCTTAGGTGGTAGCGGTTCTTACGAGCAGTACTTC
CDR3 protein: CASSLGGSGSYEQYF